These 18 T cell receptor beta chains came from one sample sequenced in a study of blood T cell repertoires in COVID-19. Using immunoSEQ multiplex PCR, the repertoire was profiled, and TCRdb retains in-frame clones only, with some absent. Of 200,000 to 300,000 clones in the sample, 84% were seen once. The material sequenced was peripheral blood. The receptors come from a man between 45 and 60 years old with acute or convalescent COVID-19.

This clone has just a few counts. The V call is TRBV30, the J call TRBJ2-7; the match to TRBD1 covers 7 bases. J gave up 4 bases and V 8 bases, and 14 bases lay outside the gene matches. The CDR3 extends over 14 amino acids. Germline V CDR1 and CDR2: GTSNPN, SVGIG (reference sequence). The CDR3 DNA follows: TGTGCCACACAACAGACAGGGACGAAATACGAGCAGTACTTC. Its translation is CATQQTGTKYEQYF.

The rearrangement joins TRBV29-1 to TRBJ2-7; 13 bases align to TRBD2. The length of the CDR3 is 13 residues. The V gene end was trimmed by 6 bases and the J gene end by 6 bases; junction bases not matched to a gene: 5. Germline CDR1 reads SQVTM; CDR2 reads ANQGSEA. CDR3 coding DNA: TGCAGCGTAGTCGGACTAGCGGGAGCCGAGCAGTACTTC. Amino acid sequence: CSVVGLAGAEQYF.

This chain's CDR3 is CASSLGGRGEQYF. The CDR3 DNA reads as TGTGCCAGCAGCTTGGGTGGTAGAGGCGAGCAGTACTTC. The chain combines TRBV5-4 with TRBJ2-7; D is unclear. Germline CDR1 reads SGHNT; CDR2 reads YYREEE (reference sequence). This CDR3 contains 13 residues. V shed 0 bases and J shed 6 bases, with 10 bases lying between them. The whole variable domain, filled in from reference TRBV5-4 and TRBJ2-7, reads ETGVTQSPTHLIKTRGQQVTLRCSSQSGHNTVSWYQQALGQGPQFIFQYYREEENGRGNFPPRFSGLQFPNYSSELNVNALELDDSALYLCASSLGGRGEQYFGPGTRLTVT.

The V and J genes are TRBV7-8 and TRBJ1-3; D remains ambiguous. V shed 7 bases and J shed 4 bases, with 14 bases lying between them. The CDR3 totals 14 residues. Germline CDR1 SGHVS, CDR2 FQNEAQ. This CDR3 is CASTGGSLGNTIYF. The CDR3 region has the DNA TGTGCCAGCACGGGAGGCAGTTTAGGAAACACCATATATTTT.

The chain couples TRBV3-1 (or the pseudogene TRBV3-2) to TRBJ1-2; 7 nucleotides align to TRBD1. The CDR3 runs 16 residues. Germline loops: CDR1 LGHDT, CDR2 YNNKEL (reference sequence). The V and J ends lost 0 bases and 5 bases, in that order; junction bases with no gene match: 9. CDR3 nucleotides: TGTGCCAGCAGCCAAGATTCGGACAGGAGAGAGTATGGCTACACCTTC. Residues: CASSQDSDRREYGYTF.

This clone was detected once. The V call is TRBV11-2, the J call TRBJ2-4; 11 bases agree with TRBD2. The CDR3 runs to 14 residues. Losses at the gene ends were 2 bases for V and 7 bases for J; bases not matched to a gene: 1. The germline V gene encodes CDR1 SGHAT and CDR2 FQNNGV. In nucleotides, the CDR3 is TGTGCCAGCAGCTTATTAGCGGGAGGGAACATTCAGTACTTC. Its protein is CASSLLAGGNIQYF.

The V gene is TRBV3-1 (or the pseudogene TRBV3-2), the J gene TRBJ1-1, with TRBD1 matching 10 bases. There are 17 residues in the CDR3. V was clipped by 4 bases and J by 4 bases; unmatched bases: 12. The germline V gene encodes CDR1 LGHDT and CDR2 YNNKEL (reference sequence). The chain's CDR3 is CASSLSWGQGRATEAFF. In DNA form, the CDR3 reads TGTGCCAGCAGCCTCTCGTGGGGACAGGGGAGGGCCACTGAAGCTTTCTTT.

This clone was recorded a few times. The rearrangement links TRBV10-3 to TRBJ1-1, with 9 bases fitting TRBD1. From germline, CDR1 is ENHRY and CDR2 SYGVKD. The CDR3 spans 16 residues. Trimming removed 0 bases from V and 3 bases from J; junction bases left unmatched: 5. The CDR3 DNA reads as TGTGCCATCAGTGAGTCCTCGGGACAGGGCCACACTGAAGCTTTCTTT. Translation gives CAISESSGQGHTEAFF.

This clone has a single count. The chain has TRBV7-9 and TRBJ2-2; possible D gene TRBD1, 5 bases. The germline V gene encodes CDR1 SEHNR and CDR2 FQNEAQ (reference sequence). Trimming cost V 3 bases and J 2 bases, with 10 bases left between them. The CDR3 runs to 15 residues. CDR3: CASSFSQDNTGELFF. CDR3 nucleotide sequence: TGTGCCAGCAGCTTTTCACAGGATAACACCGGGGAGCTGTTTTTT.

The genes are TRBV11-2 and TRBJ1-5; maybe TRBD1 (6 bases). CDR3 length: 14 amino acids. V was shortened by 5 bases and J by 3 bases, with 11 bases between the two germline ends. Per germline, CDR1 SGHAT and CDR2 FQNNGV. The CDR3 reads CASSPDSPNQPQHF. CDR3 DNA: TGTGCCAGCAGCCCGGACAGCCCCAATCAGCCCCAGCATTTT.

Concerning this clone itself: This CDR3 is also generated by other DNA sequences in the sample. The CDR3 coding sequence is TGTGCCAGCAGCTTACAGGGACAGGGCAACACTGAAGCTTTCTTT. The encoded protein is CASSLQGQGNTEAFF. V gene TRBV7-9 combines with J gene TRBJ1-1; 9 positions agree with TRBD1. This CDR3 contains 15 residues. With V trimmed by 2 bases and J by 2 bases, 3 bases remained unmatched. CDR1 and CDR2 from the germline V gene are SEHNR and FQNEAQ (reference sequence).

The CDR3 spells CASRRTTGGGYGYTF. Here the CDR3 DNA reads TGTGCCAGCAGACGTACCACAGGGGGAGGCTATGGCTACACCTTC. This chain connects TRBV6-5 to TRBJ1-2; 8 bases fit TRBD1. J was trimmed by 4 bases and V by 6 bases; bases with no gene match: 10. This CDR3 has 15 amino acids. CDR1 and CDR2 from the germline V gene are MNHEY and SVGAGI.

The chain carries TRBV15 and TRBJ2-5; 7 bases align to TRBD2. Germline CDR1 reads LNHNV; CDR2 reads YYDKDF (reference sequence). The CDR3 loop spans 14 amino acids. V lost 1 base to trimming and J lost 5 bases; unmatched junction nucleotides: 4. In DNA form, the CDR3 reads TGTGCCACCAGCAGAGCGGGAGGAGGGGAGACCCAGTACTTC. Translation: CATSRAGGGETQYF.

The rearrangement uses TRBV3-1 (or the pseudogene TRBV3-2) and TRBJ1-4; 8 positions agree with TRBD1. V lost 3 bases and J lost 8; bases outside the gene matches: 5. The length of the CDR3 is 14 residues. Germline V gene lookup returns CDR1 LGHDT and CDR2 YNNKEL (reference sequence). The CDR3 is CASSHGQGGEKLFF. The CDR3 nucleotides are TGTGCCAGCAGCCATGGACAGGGCGGCGAAAAACTGTTTTTT.

This chain connects TRBV19 to TRBJ1-2, with D hard to call. Trimming took off 2 bases at V and 0 bases at J, with 4 bases between the two ends. This CDR3 is 13 amino acids long. Germline CDR1 is LNHDA and CDR2 is SQIVND (reference sequence). CDR3 DNA: TGTGCCAGTAGTATAATCACTAACTATGGCTACACCTTC. Its translation: CASSIITNYGYTF.

This sequence joins TRBV10-3 and TRBJ2-1; tentatively, D is TRBD2 (5 bases). With 2 bases removed from V and 10 bases from J, the gap between germline ends came to 15 bases. Germline V gives CDR1 ENHRY, CDR2 SYGVKD. The CDR3 consists of 14 residues. DNA of the CDR3: TGTGCCATCAGTGAGGACCGACTACCCATGGAGCAGTTCTTC. It is translated as CAISEDRLPMEQFF.

The CDR3 DNA reads TGTGCTAGTGGTTCGGGTGCCAACTATGGCTACACCTTC. Translated: CASGSGANYGYTF. The rearrangement joins TRBV12-5 to TRBJ1-2; D is uncertain. The germline CDR1 and CDR2 sequences are LGHNT and FRNRAP. Between the trimmed V and J ends, which lost 4 bases and 2 bases, there was a span of 8 bases. The length of the CDR3 is 13 residues.

The chain combines TRBV6-5 with TRBJ2-7; D gene unclear. The CDR3 covers 14 residues. The V end was cut by 6 bases, the J end by 3 bases, with 15 bases between. Germline CDR1 and CDR2: MNHEY and SVGAGI. The chain's CDR3 is CASRATAPGYEQYF. For the CDR3, the DNA is TGTGCCAGCAGGGCCACCGCCCCGGGCTACGAGCAGTACTTC.